This TCR beta chain was recovered during a study of blood T cell repertoires in COVID-19. The method was immunoSEQ multiplex PCR; TCRdb's version includes in-frame clones alone and lacks a portion of them. The sample gives roughly 400,000 clones, about 87% of which show up once; 10% is in the top ten. Trimming took 2 bases from V and 2 from J; bases not matched to a gene: 5. CDR3 length equals 17 residues. From germline, CDR1 is MGHRA and CDR2 YSYEKL. This chain joins TRBV4-1 and TRBJ2-1; 11 nucleotides line up with TRBD2. The sequenced sample was PBMCs or T cells enriched from blood (not recorded which). This receptor was identified in a woman between 50 and 59 years old who had recovered from COVID-19. CDR3 protein: CASSQTLAGGTYNEQFF. CDR3 nucleotide sequence: TGCGCCAGCAGCCAAACCTTAGCGGGGGGGACCTACAATGAGCAGTTCTTC.